The 10 T cell receptor beta chains below all came from one sample that was sequenced in a study of T cell clonotyping in hematopoietic cell transplantation (dated by TCRdb to about 2021). The time point label of this sample denotes: recipient sample about 28 days before transplant, after cytoreduction. The library was built by means of the immunoSEQ multiplex PCR assay. Imported from immuneACCESS, the table was reduced by TCRdb to in-frame sequences with V and J called. These copies leave out some clones; in studies compared against another copy, an unresolved V gene accounts for under half, and the cause of the remainder is not known. The table for this sample lists about 41,000 clones; less than 85% of them were counted only once. The ten largest clonotypes hold 2.5% to 3.5% of the sample. This material consisted of peripheral blood mononuclear cells, taken before stem cell transplant. The receptors derive from a man in his sixties with acute myeloid leukemia. Some clones in this sample may be carry-over from other donors' samples.

V and J are TRBV30 and TRBJ2-1; TRBD1 is a possible D gene (6 bases). The CDR3 totals 15 residues. The germline V gene has CDR1 GTSNPN and CDR2 SVGIG (reference sequence). The germline V and J ends were trimmed by 2 bases and 5 bases, with 16 bases remaining between them. In DNA, the CDR3 is TGTGCCTGGAGTTGGGTTACAGGGCTCCACAATGAGCAGTTCTTC. Translated: CAWSWVTGLHNEQFF.

The chain carries TRBV6-6 and TRBJ1-5; TRBD1 aligns across 8 bases. V dropped 5 bases and J dropped 0; count of bases not matched to a gene: 6. This CDR3 comprises 16 residues. The germline V gene has CDR1 MNHNY and CDR2 SVGAGI (reference sequence). This CDR3 is CASSTGQEISNQPQHF. Written as DNA, the CDR3 is TGTGCCAGCAGTACGGGACAGGAGATTAGCAATCAGCCCCAGCATTTT.

V gene TRBV30 combines with J gene TRBJ2-2; D may be TRBD2 (6 bases). V was shortened by 2 bases and J by 6 bases, with 19 bases between the two germline ends. The CDR3 consists of 16 residues. Per germline, CDR1 GTSNPN and CDR2 SVGIG (reference sequence). The DNA of the CDR3 is TGTGCCTGGAGTCCTGTCGGAGGGGCGGTCGCCGGGGAGCTGTTTTTT. Its protein product is CAWSPVGGAVAGELFF.

This clone was seen a single time. The chain is built from TRBV4-3 and TRBJ2-2; D gene ambiguous. Trimming cost V 0 bases and J 0 bases, with 8 bases left between them. The CDR3 totals 16 residues. CDR1 LGHNA and CDR2 YSLEER come from the germline V gene. DNA of the CDR3: TGCGCCAGCAGCCAAGATTTGACTTCGAACACCGGGGAGCTGTTTTTT. Amino acids: CASSQDLTSNTGELFF.

The chain couples TRBV28 to TRBJ1-1, with TRBD1 matching 9 bases. The CDR3 spans 15 residues. CDR1 MDHEN and CDR2 SYDVKM come from the germline V gene. V was clipped by 5 bases and J by 7 bases; unmatched bases: 11. Here the CDR3 DNA reads TGTGCCAGCAGTGGGAAGGGGACAGGGTATCTTGAAGCTTTCTTT. Translation: CASSGKGTGYLEAFF.

V gene TRBV6-6 combines with J gene TRBJ1-3; 7 nucleotides match TRBD1. Looked up from germline, CDR1 is MNHNY and CDR2 is SVGAGI (reference sequence). This CDR3 is built from 14 residues. After removal of 6 bases from V and 5 bases from J, the junction contained 7 bases not matched to a gene. In nucleotides, the CDR3 is TGTGCCAGCAGAACAGGACAGGATAGAAACACCATATATTTT. Translated, it gives CASRTGQDRNTIYF.

CDR3 sequence reads: CASSLSGNPQETQYF. CDR3 nucleotide sequence: TGTGCCAGCAGCTTATCTGGAAACCCTCAAGAGACCCAGTACTTC. The rearrangement uses TRBV11-2 and TRBJ2-5; D remains ambiguous. V lost 2 bases and J 2 bases, leaving 12 bases between the germline ends. This CDR3 is 15 amino acids long. Germline values: CDR1 SGHAT, CDR2 FQNNGV.

This sequence joins TRBV7-2 and TRBJ2-7, with D possibly being TRBD2 (5 bases). V dropped 5 bases and J dropped 2 bases, with 16 bases sitting between them. The CDR3 is 15 amino acids. In germline, CDR1 is SGHTA, CDR2 FQGNSA. The CDR3 here is CASSPIDYSAYEQYF. CDR3 DNA sequence: TGTGCCAGCAGCCCGATAGACTACTCGGCCTACGAGCAGTACTTC.

The rearrangement links TRBV29-1 to TRBJ1-2, with 10 bases that match TRBD1. Germline CDR1 SQVTM, CDR2 ANQGSEA. The CDR3 length is 14 residues. The trim removed 0 bases at V and 6 bases at J, leaving 4 bases unmatched. The CDR3 sequence: CSVEEGQGRDGYTF. The CDR3 DNA sequence: TGCAGCGTTGAAGAGGGACAGGGGAGGGATGGCTACACCTTC.

This clone showed up just once. The V and J genes are TRBV22-1 and TRBJ1-4. TRBV22-1 is an annotated pseudogene. The CDR3 loop spans 16 amino acids. The DNA for the CDR3 is TGTCCTGGGAGCGCACTTGAGTCGAGGGCGGATGAAAAACTGTTTTTT. Protein: CPGSALESRADEKLFF.